The clone carrying this T cell receptor beta chain turned up a few times. Antigen: not known. These data originate in a study of T-cell memory formation after mild COVID-19. Points from the study as a whole: The authors left the SARS-CoV-2 specificity of second-wave clones peaking on day 37 unconfirmed. Clones that contracted from day 15 to 85 had balanced CD4/CD8; later expanders were CD4+ biased. Some SARS-CoV-2-responding clones were already detected in memory before infection.

The J segment lost 4 bases and the V segment lost 4 bases, leaving 6 bases of the junction unmatched. Per the germline V gene, CDR1 is SGHDT and CDR2 is YYEEEE. CDR3 length: 16 amino acids. TCRdb redid the calling of the 5' RACE reads with MiXCR, one entry per CDR3 protein. This sample carries about 470,000 distinct CDR3 sequences, approximately 23% of them seen once, and the ten largest clones take under 15%. The sequence derives from an adult woman who had mild COVID-19 (a few samples of this study predate the infection). Cell type and time point are not known. The chain combines TRBV5-6 with TRBJ2-1; TRBD2 matches 12 bases. The material sequenced was PBMCs or a T cell subset sorted from them (not recorded which). In nucleotides, the CDR3 is TGTGCCAGCAGCGCGCGGACTAGCGGGACATACAATGAGCAGTTCTTC. Translation: CASSARTSGTYNEQFF.